Shown below are 10 T cell receptor beta chains from a single sample sequenced in a study of TIL therapy for anti-PD-1-resistant metastatic lung cancer. Sequencing used immunoSEQ v3. Here immunoSEQ multiplex PCR was the method, and the copy in TCRdb shows in-frame clones only, minus some. The sample gives about 43,000 clones, roughly 85% of which show up once; approximately 16% is in the top ten. Time point in this sample: pre-treatment sample, taken before nivolumab and TIL therapy. The sample in question was blood, obtained at baseline. These receptor sequences come from a man between 65 and 85 years old with non-small cell lung cancer.

V gene TRBV27 combines with J gene TRBJ2-2; D is undetermined. V shed 4 bases and J shed 4 bases, with 7 bases lying between them. CDR3 length equals 13 residues. In germline, CDR1 is MNHEY, CDR2 SMNVEV (reference sequence). The DNA for the CDR3 is TGTGCCAGCAGTTCGTTGGGCACCGGGGAGCTGTTTTTT. This sequence encodes CASSSLGTGELFF.

The rearrangement joins TRBV20-1 to TRBJ2-1; a weak D match, TRBD2 (5 bases). Trimming stripped 8 bases from V and 5 bases from J, with 7 bases between. In germline, CDR1 is DFQATT, CDR2 SNEGSKA (reference sequence). This CDR3 is built from 10 residues. CDR3 residues: CSPGDNEQFF. CDR3 in DNA: TGCAGTCCCGGGGACAATGAGCAGTTCTTC.

The chain is built from TRBV6-1 and TRBJ1-2; TRBD1 matches at 8 bases. Losses at the gene ends were 7 bases for V and 2 bases for J; bases not matched to a gene: 9. This CDR3 is built from 15 residues. Germline loops: CDR1 MNHNS, CDR2 SASEGT. For the CDR3, the DNA is TGTGCCAGCATGAATCCGGGACAGGTAAACTATGGCTACACCTTC. Its protein is CASMNPGQVNYGYTF.

This chain uses TRBV30 with TRBJ1-4; D possibly corresponds to TRBD1 (6 bases). The V and J ends lost 8 bases and 0 bases respectively, with 19 bases between them. The CDR3 runs 16 residues. The V gene's germline CDR1 is GTSNPN and CDR2 SVGIG (reference sequence). The CDR3 is CAGTPGAAPTNEKLFF. The CDR3 nucleotides read TGTGCCGGGACCCCAGGGGCGGCTCCAACTAATGAAAAACTGTTTTTT. Filled out from reference TRBV30 and TRBJ1-4, the complete variable domain reads SQTIHQWPATLVQPVGSPLSLECTVEGTSNPNLYWYRQAAGRGLQLLFYSVGIGQISSEVPQNLSASRPQDRQFILSSKKLLLSDSGFYLCAGTPGAAPTNEKLFFGSGTQLSVL.

This clone has a single count. The chain joins TRBV27 to TRBJ2-2; 11 bases match TRBD2. V dropped 5 bases and J dropped 3; count of bases not matched to a gene: 2. The germline CDR1 and CDR2 sequences are MNHEY and SMNVEV (reference sequence). This CDR3 has 15 residues. The CDR3 DNA follows: TGTGCCAGCAGTGGACTAGCGGGTTACACCGGGGAGCTGTTTTTT. Translation: CASSGLAGYTGELFF.

The chain links TRBV27 to TRBJ2-5, with 8 bases matching TRBD1. The trim removed 2 bases at V and 4 bases at J, leaving 6 bases unmatched. Germline-derived CDR1 and CDR2 are MNHEY and SMNVEV (reference sequence). The CDR3 runs 15 residues. This CDR3 reads CASSLQGARPETQYF. The DNA of the CDR3 is TGTGCCAGCAGTTTACAGGGGGCGCGCCCAGAGACCCAGTACTTC.

The chain links TRBV9 to TRBJ2-2; tentative D call: TRBD1 (5 bases). Germline V gene lookup returns CDR1 SGDLS and CDR2 YYNGEE. V was cut by 5 bases and J by 3 bases, with 11 bases left in between. The CDR3 loop spans 14 amino acids. CDR3 DNA: TGTGCCAGCAGTACGACAGCCTACACCGGGGAGCTGTTTTTT. Its protein is CASSTTAYTGELFF.

This sequence joins TRBV5-6 and TRBJ2-1, with 12 nucleotides matching TRBD1. The CDR3 has 16 amino acids. The germline V gene encodes CDR1 SGHDT and CDR2 YYEEEE. The ends lost 0 bases at V and 7 bases at J; junction bases unmatched: 5. As DNA, the CDR3 is TGTGCCAGCAGCTTGGCCGGGACAGGGGGCAGGAATGAGCAGTTCTTC. This gives the protein CASSLAGTGGRNEQFF.

This clone showed up just a few times. This CDR3 reads CASSQRDTIYF. The CDR3, as DNA: TGTGCCAGCAGCCAGAGGGACACCATATATTTT. The chain carries TRBV6-6 and TRBJ1-3; D not certain. Germline V lookup: CDR1 MNHNY, CDR2 SVGAGI (reference sequence). The V and J ends lost 6 bases and 8 bases respectively, with 8 bases between them. CDR3 length: 11 amino acids.

The chain uses TRBV6-4 and TRBJ2-3, with 9 bases aligning to TRBD2. CDR3 length equals 16 residues. The V gene's germline CDR1 is MRHNA and CDR2 SNTAGT. The junction had 21 bases not matched to a gene; V was cut back by 9 bases and J by 11 bases. Written as DNA, the CDR3 is TGTGCCAGTTCTTTGGAGCCGGGACTAGCACCCGTTGGGCAGTATTTT. Translating it yields CASSLEPGLAPVGQYF.